Below are 14 T cell receptor beta chains sequenced from a single sample in a study of T-cell reconstitution after alpha-beta-depleted transplantation in children. Using unique molecular identifiers, the investigators prepared the TCRbeta library. MiXCR was run by TCRdb on the PCR reads, yielding one entry per CDR3 protein. Counted here are around 580,000 distinct CDR3 sequences, under 25% occurring once; the ten biggest clones make up 13% to 15%. The specimen comprised PBMCs, mostly from graft donor cells, sampled 360 days after TCRalphabeta/CD19-depleted stem cell transplant. Receptors originate from a boy under three years old who had a stem cell transplant for acute myeloid leukemia, so the T cells may come from the graft donor.

The chain carries TRBV7-2 and TRBJ2-1; D gene unclear. Germline V lookup: CDR1 SGHTA, CDR2 FQGNSA. Trimming took off 4 bases at V and 0 bases at J, with 13 bases between the two ends. The CDR3 contains 16 residues. CDR3 residues: CASSSARLSSYNEQFF. CDR3 in DNA: TGTGCCAGCAGCTCAGCGAGGTTAAGCTCCTACAATGAGCAGTTCTTC.

This clonotype has just a few counts. The chain uses TRBV9 and TRBJ2-1; D possibly matches TRBD1 or TRBD2 (5 bases each). The CDR3 totals 16 residues. V gave up 0 bases and J gave up 9 bases, with 19 bases separating them. Germline assignment: CDR1 SGDLS and CDR2 YYNGEE. Written as DNA, the CDR3 is TGTGCCAGCAGCGTAGCTCTAGCATTCTCAAGGGGTGAGCAGTTCTTC. This sequence encodes CASSVALAFSRGEQFF.

This clonotype occurred a few times. This chain uses TRBV5-1 with TRBJ2-7; tentatively, D is TRBD1 or TRBD2 (6 bases each). With 3 bases removed from V and 0 bases from J, the gap between germline ends came to 13 bases. Germline V gene lookup returns CDR1 SGHRS and CDR2 YFSETQ. The CDR3 extends over 15 amino acids. The CDR3 loop is CASSSGAPNSYEQYV. DNA of the CDR3: TGCGCCAGCAGCTCGGGGGCTCCCAACTCCTACGAGCAGTACGTC.

This clonotype has more than one count but fewer than ten. The J gene is TRBJ2-1, the V gene TRBV20-1; 10 nucleotides line up with TRBD2. CDR1 is DFQATT, CDR2 SNEGSKA, per germline (reference sequence). The CDR3 runs to 15 residues. V was clipped by 0 bases and J by 7 bases; unmatched bases: 6. The chain's CDR3 is CSARDPAGGQNEQFF. CDR3 nucleotides: TGCAGTGCTAGAGACCCAGCGGGGGGGCAGAATGAGCAGTTCTTC.

This clonotype occurred many times. The chain has TRBV7-8 and TRBJ2-6; D is perhaps TRBD1 or TRBD2 (5 bases each). V lost 1 base and J 0 bases, leaving 10 bases between the germline ends. CDR3 length equals 17 residues. CDR1 is SGHVS and CDR2 is FQNEAQ in the germline V gene. The CDR3: CASSLGGRRSGANVLTF. The CDR3 DNA reads as TGTGCCAGCAGCTTAGGGGGACGGCGCTCTGGGGCCAACGTCCTGACTTTC.

The table lists this clonotype with many counts. The genes are TRBV29-1 and TRBJ2-3, with a weak D call TRBD1 (6 bases). This CDR3 comprises 14 residues. From germline, CDR1 is SQVTM and CDR2 ANQGSEA. Trimming pared 5 bases from V and 0 bases from J, leaving 12 bases between. This CDR3 is CSVSGGSSTDTQYF. CDR3 in DNA: TGCAGCGTTAGTGGGGGCTCGAGCACAGATACGCAGTATTTT.

This sequence joins TRBV4-3 and TRBJ2-1; TRBD1 matches 7 bases. The CDR3 length is 16 residues. Germline loops: CDR1 LGHNA, CDR2 YSLEER. J lost 3 bases, V lost 1 base, and 6 bases had no gene match. The CDR3 loop reads CASSQGDSKFYNEQFF. The DNA for the CDR3 is TGCGCCAGCAGCCAAGGGGACAGCAAATTCTACAATGAGCAGTTCTTC.

Comment on this clonotype: Relative to the germline gene, one junction end is altered; a read error may explain this. V is TRBV7-2 and J is TRBJ2-1; perhaps TRBD1 as D (5 bases). Germline V CDR1 and CDR2: SGHTA, FQGNSA. The CDR3 is made up of 15 amino acids. CDR3 protein: CASSLGVGTYNEQFF. CDR3 nucleotides: TGTGCCAGCAGTTTAGGGGTAGGAACCTACAATGAGCAGTTCTTC.

This clonotype was recorded at least ten times. This chain joins TRBV20-1 and TRBJ1-1; tentative D call: TRBD1 (5 bases). Trimming left V 0 bases short and J 5 bases short, with 19 bases between. Germline V lookup: CDR1 DFQATT, CDR2 SNEGSKA (reference sequence). This CDR3 has 16 amino acids. The CDR3 spells CSARDPRQGRGTEAFF. The CDR3 DNA sequence: TGCAGTGCTAGAGATCCCCGACAAGGGAGGGGAACTGAAGCTTTCTTT.

The chain recombines TRBV11-2 with TRBJ2-5; the D gene is possibly TRBD1 (8 bases). CDR3 size: 15 residues. V lost 1 base and J lost 4, with 13 bases in between. CDR1 is SGHAT and CDR2 is FQNNGV in the germline V gene. CDR3 loop: CASSLVTGGAETQYF. The CDR3 bases are TGTGCCAGCAGCTTAGTTACAGGGGGGGCAGAGACCCAGTACTTC.

This clonotype occurred a few times. The V gene is TRBV10-3, the J gene TRBJ2-3, with D uncertain. This CDR3 contains 14 residues. Trimming took off 7 bases at V and 3 bases at J, with 14 bases between the two ends. Germline V gene lookup returns CDR1 ENHRY and CDR2 SYGVKD. In DNA, the CDR3 is TGTGCCATCAAAGAGGAAGAGCTTACAGATACGCAGTATTTT. Residues: CAIKEEELTDTQYF.

This clonotype was counted ten times or more. The genes are TRBV18 and TRBJ2-2; no clear D gene. The V gene's germline CDR1 is KGHSH and CDR2 LQKENI. The germline V and J ends were trimmed by 1 base and 6 bases, with 9 bases remaining between them. The length of the CDR3 is 14 residues. CDR3 nucleotides: TGTGCCAGCTCACCACGGATTGGCGCCGGGGAGCTGTTTTTT. Translation gives CASSPRIGAGELFF.

In its sample, this clonotype was seen a few times. The chain's CDR3 is CSARGWGTGENIQYF. CDR3 nucleotides: TGCAGTGCTAGAGGCTGGGGGACAGGGGAAAACATTCAGTACTTC. The chain carries TRBV20-1 and TRBJ2-4; 10 bases agree with TRBD1. From germline, CDR1 is DFQATT and CDR2 SNEGSKA (reference sequence). The CDR3 runs 15 residues. Trimming took 1 base from V and 5 from J; bases not matched to a gene: 5.

About this clonotype itself: One end of the junction fails to match germline, which may point to a read error. The rearrangement links TRBV12-3 or TRBV12-4 to TRBJ2-2; 11 bases match TRBD1. CDR3 length: 18 residues. For the CDR3, the DNA is TGTGCCAGCACTTTAACCCCCGGGACAGGGGGTAACACCGGGGAGCTGTTTTTT. As protein: CASTLTPGTGGNTGELFF.